This T cell receptor (beta chain) was profiled in a study of cytomegalovirus exposure and HLA in healthy donors. On this clone itself: Its antigen is unidentified.

The PCR contained 60 Vbeta and 13 Jbeta primers. Profiled with immunoSEQ multiplex PCR; TCRdb holds only in-frame clones, not every one. This sample's table reports more than 90,000 clones. General study results and limits: The study labeled under 200 TCR beta chains cytomegalovirus-associated. Presence/absence analyses assumed roughly uniform sequencing depth across donors, which may not hold. Productive status was seen about 90% or about 30% of the time for most TCR beta V segments in an earlier analysis.

This CDR3 contains 11 residues. V dropped 4 bases and J dropped 5 bases, with 9 bases sitting between them. CDR1 is SQVTM and CDR2 is ANQGSEA in the germline V gene. The clonotype comes from a man aged 40-55 years in good health and CMV-seropositive. Material for sequencing was PBMCs. V is TRBV29-1 and J is TRBJ2-7, with unresolved D. The CDR3 protein is CSVAVTDEQYF. DNA for the CDR3: TGCAGCGTTGCAGTTACAGACGAGCAGTACTTC.